Listed here are 23 T cell receptor beta chains from one sample, sequenced in a study of blood T cells in healthy people across ages. A second PCR of 7 to 11 cycles used a sample-barcoded 5' primer and a J-beta primer mix. TCRdb recomputed calls from the 5' RACE reads with MiXCR, one row per CDR3 protein. The sample consists of around 1,700,000 distinct CDR3 sequences, approximately 30% of them appearing once. The sample comprised blood. The receptors were sampled from a woman younger than 45 in good health.

This clonotype occurred a few times. The V and J genes are TRBV2 and TRBJ2-7; 7 bases line up with TRBD2. In germline, CDR1 is SNHLY, CDR2 FYNNEI. Losses at the gene ends were 6 bases for V and 0 bases for J; bases not matched to a gene: 5. This CDR3 contains 14 residues. CDR3 amino acids: CASRASGLSYEQYF. Written as DNA, the CDR3 is TGTGCCAGCAGAGCTAGCGGCCTCTCCTACGAGCAGTACTTC.

CDR3 amino acids: CASSPRAERTGELFF. Written as DNA, the CDR3 is TGTGCCAGCAGTCCCCGGGCTGAGAGGACCGGGGAGCTGTTTTTT. The chain uses TRBV6-4 and TRBJ2-2; D not resolved. Germline V gene data show CDR1 as MRHNA and CDR2 as SNTAGT. The V end lost 5 bases, the J end lost 5 bases, and 15 bases lay between the germline ends. The CDR3 has 15 amino acids.

The chain carries TRBV11-2 and TRBJ2-1; 7 nucleotides match TRBD1. Germline CDR1 is SGHAT and CDR2 is FQNNGV. The junction had 8 bases not matched to a gene; V was cut back by 0 bases and J by 0 bases. The CDR3 spans 18 residues. The CDR3 nucleotides are TGTGCCAGCAGCTTAGAAATGCCCAGGGGGTTCTCCTACAATGAGCAGTTCTTC. This sequence encodes CASSLEMPRGFSYNEQFF.

With regard to this clonotype: A read error is possible here, since a much larger clone lies one base away. The V gene is TRBV10-3, the J gene TRBJ2-7, with D maybe TRBD1 (6 bases). Germline loops: CDR1 ENHRY, CDR2 SYGVKD. CDR3 length equals 13 residues. V lost 5 bases and J lost 2, with 10 bases in between. The CDR3 DNA reads TGTGCCATCAGTTCGGCAGGGGCCTACGAGCAGTACTTC. Amino acids: CAISSAGAYEQYF.

This chain joins TRBV20-1 and TRBJ2-3, with 10 bases matching TRBD2. The V and J ends lost 5 bases and 6 bases, in that order; junction bases with no gene match: 8. The CDR3 consists of 14 residues. CDR1 is DFQATT, CDR2 SNEGSKA, per germline (reference sequence). The CDR3 sequence: CSAVDKREGDTQYF. CDR3 coding DNA: TGCAGTGCTGTGGATAAGCGGGAGGGGGATACGCAGTATTTT.

This clonotype was recorded a few times. The gene calls are TRBV12-3 or TRBV12-4 and TRBJ1-3; no firm D call. Trimming pared 6 bases from V and 2 bases from J, leaving 8 bases between. CDR3 size: 13 residues. The CDR3 loop reads CASRYLAGNTIYF. CDR3 sequence (DNA): TGTGCCAGCAGATACTTGGCTGGAAACACCATATATTTT.

The chain is built from TRBV6-5 and TRBJ2-3; TRBD2 matches at 7 bases. Per the germline V gene, CDR1 is MNHEY and CDR2 is SVGAGI. The CDR3 contains 15 residues. With V trimmed by 8 bases and J by 6 bases, 14 bases remained unmatched. CDR3: CASGASGLSSDTQYF. Written as DNA, the CDR3 is TGTGCCAGCGGGGCTAGCGGTCTGAGTTCGGATACGCAGTATTTT.

This rearrangement joins TRBV15 to TRBJ2-7; tentatively, D is TRBD2 (6 bases). This CDR3 contains 15 residues. The V gene lost 0 bases and the J gene lost 5 bases, with 14 bases spanning the gap. The germline CDR1 and CDR2 sequences are LNHNV and YYDKDF (reference sequence). The CDR3 DNA follows: TGTGCCACCAGCAGAGAAGTCCGGCGGGGCGACGAGCAGTACTTC. It codes for CATSREVRRGDEQYF.

In its sample, this clonotype was seen a few times. One junction end disagrees with the germline gene, perhaps due to a read error. V usage is TRBV20-1 and J usage is TRBJ2-3; 7 bases agree with TRBD2. In germline, CDR1 is DFQATT, CDR2 SNEGSKA (reference sequence). This CDR3 region has 16 residues. For the CDR3, the DNA is TGCAGTGCCGCCGATTCAGCGGGGAGGGAAATAGATGCGCAGTATTTT. This codes for CSAADSAGREIDAQYF.

Regarding this clonotype: Just one base apart from a much larger clone, this may be a read error. This rearrangement joins TRBV6-5 to TRBJ1-2, with D maybe TRBD1 (6 bases). This CDR3 contains 12 residues. Trimming removed 2 bases at V and 8 bases at J, with 9 bases between. The germline gives CDR1 MNHEY, CDR2 SVGAGI. The CDR3: CASSYGTSGYTF. DNA of the CDR3: TGTGCCAGCAGTTACGGGACAAGCGGCTACACCTTC.

The chain is built from TRBV3-1 and TRBJ2-7, with TRBD2 as a possible D gene (5 bases). Trimming stripped 5 bases from V and 6 bases from J, with 17 bases between. Germline-derived CDR1 and CDR2 are LGHDT and YNNKEL (reference sequence). The CDR3 has 14 residues. Written as DNA, the CDR3 is TGTGCCAGCAGCTACGCCCTCCTTGGGAGCGAGCAGTACTTC. This gives the protein CASSYALLGSEQYF.

The chain joins TRBV4-1 to TRBJ2-1; 14 positions match TRBD2. The CDR3 length is 19 residues. CDR1 MGHRA and CDR2 YSYEKL come from the germline V gene. The V segment lost 1 base and the J segment 2 bases; nucleotides outside the gene matches: 7. The CDR3 region has the DNA TGCGCCAGCAGCCAAGTAAGATTGACTAGCGGGAGGGCCTACAATGAGCAGTTCTTC. Its translation: CASSQVRLTSGRAYNEQFF.

This clonotype was picked up a small number of times. The chain has TRBV11-2 and TRBJ1-1; a possible D gene is TRBD1 (5 bases). Germline V lookup: CDR1 SGHAT, CDR2 FQNNGV. V lost 0 bases and J 4 bases, leaving 12 bases between the germline ends. The CDR3 loop spans 15 amino acids. The CDR3 DNA reads TGTGCCAGCAGCTTAGATCGACTTGGGGGCACTGAAGCTTTCTTT. It is translated as CASSLDRLGGTEAFF.

The rearrangement links TRBV6-2 or TRBV6-3 to TRBJ1-1; the D is unclear. The CDR3 is 14 residues long. Trimming cost V 9 bases and J 1 base, with 15 bases left between them. CDR1 and CDR2 from the germline V gene are MNHEY and SVGEGT. The CDR3 protein is CASYNKERNTEAFF. CDR3 bases: TGTGCCAGTTATAATAAGGAGAGGAACACTGAAGCTTTCTTT.

The table lists this clonotype with a few counts. CDR3: CASSFLAGGPDEQFF. The CDR3 DNA reads TGCGCCAGCAGCTTCCTCGCGGGAGGGCCCGATGAGCAGTTCTTC. The J gene is TRBJ2-1, the V gene TRBV5-1; 9 nucleotides agree with TRBD2. This CDR3 is built from 15 residues. Germline lookup yields CDR1 SGHRS and CDR2 YFSETQ. The V segment lost 2 bases and the J segment 8 bases; nucleotides outside the gene matches: 8.

This clonotype has a handful of counts. This sequence joins TRBV20-1 and TRBJ2-3; D assignment may be TRBD1 or TRBD2 (5 bases each). CDR3 length equals 14 residues. Germline CDR1 is DFQATT and CDR2 is SNEGSKA (reference sequence). Deletions cut 0 bases from V and 2 bases from J, with 9 bases between. The CDR3 loop is CSAREEGTTDTQYF. CDR3 coding DNA: TGCAGTGCTAGAGAAGAGGGGACCACAGATACGCAGTATTTT.

This clonotype showed up just a few times. The rearrangement uses TRBV27 and TRBJ2-7, with TRBD2 matching over 7 bases. J lost 9 bases, V lost 2 bases, and 7 bases had no gene match. Germline V CDR1 and CDR2: MNHEY, SMNVEV (reference sequence). This CDR3 is 13 amino acids long. The CDR3 DNA reads as TGTGCCAGCAGTTTAAAGCTAGCGGAGGCGCAGTACTTC. This sequence encodes CASSLKLAEAQYF.

The table lists this clonotype with a few counts. The rearrangement links TRBV7-9 to TRBJ2-2; TRBD1 matches at 8 bases. Losses at the gene ends were 6 bases for V and 2 bases for J; bases not matched to a gene: 8. Per the germline V gene, CDR1 is SEHNR and CDR2 is FQNEAQ (reference sequence). There are 16 residues in the CDR3. The CDR3 coding sequence is TGTGCCAGCAGACGTCCGGGACAGGCCAACACCGGGGAGCTGTTTTTT. It encodes CASRRPGQANTGELFF. Full variable domain (outside the CDR3, taken from reference TRBV7-9 and TRBJ2-2): DTGVSQNPRHKITKRGQNVTFRCDPISEHNRLYWYRQTLGQGPEFLTYFQNEAQLEKSRLLSDRFSAERPKGSFSTLEIQRTEQGDSAMYLCASRRPGQANTGELFFGEGSRLTVL.

Ten or more counts support this clonotype. CDR3 sequence (DNA): TGTGCCAGCAGCCCTGGACAGGTTAGCAATCAGCCCCAGCATTTT. Protein sequence: CASSPGQVSNQPQHF. The rearrangement uses TRBV3-1 and TRBJ1-5; 7 nucleotides align to TRBD1. CDR3 length: 15 residues. Trimming took 4 bases from V and 0 from J; bases not matched to a gene: 3. The germline V gene has CDR1 LGHDT and CDR2 YNNKEL (reference sequence).

The chain has TRBV20-1 and TRBJ2-7; D ambiguous. CDR3 length equals 13 residues. V lost 0 bases, J lost 4 bases, and 10 bases lay in between. Germline CDR1 and CDR2: DFQATT and SNEGSKA (reference sequence). The CDR3 region is CSARDSIRYEQYF. The CDR3, as DNA: TGCAGTGCTAGAGATTCGATCCGATACGAGCAGTACTTC.

This clonotype came up a few times. The chain joins TRBV10-2 to TRBJ2-5; D remains unclear. CDR3 length equals 14 residues. V gave up 3 bases and J gave up 0 bases, with 8 bases separating them. In germline, CDR1 is WSHSY, CDR2 SAAADI. The DNA of the CDR3 is TGCGCCAGCAGTGATCGAATGTACCAAGAGACCCAGTACTTC. This sequence encodes CASSDRMYQETQYF.

The table lists this clonotype with a few counts. The rearrangement joins TRBV11-2 to TRBJ2-4, with 8 positions matching TRBD1. The J call may be wrong; the DNA end is better matched by TRBJ2-7. From germline, CDR1 is SGHAT and CDR2 FQNNGV. The length of the CDR3 is 15 residues. CDR3 region: CASSLGGQGPHEQYF. The CDR3 coding sequence is TGTGCCAGCAGCTTAGGCGGACAGGGCCCCCACGAGCAGTACTTC.

This clonotype was counted a few times. The rearrangement joins TRBV5-1 to TRBJ1-2, with TRBD1 matching over 10 bases. This CDR3 comprises 16 residues. Germline-derived CDR1 and CDR2 are SGHRS and YFSETQ. The ends lost 3 bases at V and 8 bases at J; junction bases unmatched: 13. In DNA form, the CDR3 reads TGCGCCAGCAGCTCTAACCCGGGACAGGGGTTTGAGGGCTACACCTTC. Its protein product is CASSSNPGQGFEGYTF.